This entry describes one T cell receptor (beta chain). These data come from a study of blood T cell repertoires in COVID-19. Here immunoSEQ multiplex PCR was the method, and the copy in TCRdb shows in-frame clones only, minus some. The sample lists about 230,000 clones, about 79% occurring once. Germline CDR1 KGHSH, CDR2 LQKENI. This CDR3 is built from 16 residues. V lost 6 bases and J 2 bases, leaving 17 bases between the germline ends. This rearrangement joins TRBV18 to TRBJ1-3; TRBD1 might be the D (6 bases). The clonotype was recovered from a woman aged 40 to 49 who had recovered from COVID-19. The specimen was peripheral blood. The CDR3 bases are TGTGCCAGCTCGCCCTCACAGGGAAGGGCTGGAAACACCATATATTTT. Translated, it gives CASSPSQGRAGNTIYF.